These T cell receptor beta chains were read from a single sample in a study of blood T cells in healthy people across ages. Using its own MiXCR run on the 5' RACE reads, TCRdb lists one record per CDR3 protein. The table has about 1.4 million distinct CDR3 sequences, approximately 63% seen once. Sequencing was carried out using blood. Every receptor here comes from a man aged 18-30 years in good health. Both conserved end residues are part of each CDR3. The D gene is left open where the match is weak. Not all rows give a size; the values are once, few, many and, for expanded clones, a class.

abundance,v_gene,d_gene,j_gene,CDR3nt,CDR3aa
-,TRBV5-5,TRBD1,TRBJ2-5,TGTGCCAGCAGCTTGTGGGTGACAGGGGGCGAAGAGCAGTACTTC,CASSLWVTGGEEQYF
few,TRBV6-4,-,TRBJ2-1,TGTGCCAGCTCTTCGCGGGACATAAACAATGAGCAGTTCTTC,CASSSRDINNEQFF
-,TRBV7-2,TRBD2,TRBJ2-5,TGTGCCAGCAGCTCTTTAGCGGGGGACCCCGGGACCCAGTACTTC,CASSSLAGDPGTQYF
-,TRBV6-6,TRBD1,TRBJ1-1,TGTGCCAGCGGAACAGGGGGCCGAACTGAAGCTTTCTTT,CASGTGGRTEAFF
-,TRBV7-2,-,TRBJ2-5,TGTGCCAGCAGTTACAGGAAAACCACCCAAGAGACCCAGTACTTC,CASSYRKTTQETQYF
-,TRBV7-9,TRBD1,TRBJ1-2,TGTGCCAGCAGATCGACAGGGGAGACCTATGGCTACACCTTC,CASRSTGETYGYTF
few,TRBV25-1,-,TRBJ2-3,TGTGCCAGCAGTGTTGCAGGGGTAGATACGCAGTATTTT,CASSVAGVDTQYF
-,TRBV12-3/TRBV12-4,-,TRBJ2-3,TGTGCCAGCAGTTTGTCCAGGGGTCAGACAGATACGCAGTATTTT,CASSLSRGQTDTQYF
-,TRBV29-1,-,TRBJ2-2,TGCAGCGTTGGCAGCCCGAACACCGGGGAGCTGTTTTTT,CSVGSPNTGELFF
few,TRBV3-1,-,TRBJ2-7,TGTGCCAGCAGCCATAAGGACGGCTCCTACGAGCAGTACTTC,CASSHKDGSYEQYF
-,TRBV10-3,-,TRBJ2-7,TGTGCCATCAGGGAAGCGACAGCCGGCGAGCAGTACTTC,CAIREATAGEQYF
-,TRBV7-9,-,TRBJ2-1,TGTGCCAGCAGAAACACCCGTAGCGACCTGTTCTTC,CASRNTRSDLFF
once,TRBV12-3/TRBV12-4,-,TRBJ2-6,TGTGCCAGCAGCCAGGAGGGGCAAGCTGGGGCTAACGTCCTGACTTTC,CASSQEGQAGANVLTF
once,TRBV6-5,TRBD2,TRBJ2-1,TGTGCCAGCAGTTACTCACCGGGACTAGCGGGAGGGGGTCGGGATGAGCAGTTCTTC,CASSYSPGLAGGGRDEQFF
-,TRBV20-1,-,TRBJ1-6,TGCAGTGCTAGCCAGGCGACCGTCGGCTCGCTTTATAATTCACCCCTCCACTTT,CSASQATVGSLYNSPLHF
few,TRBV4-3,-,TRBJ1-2,TGCGCCAGCAGCCAAGATCTGGGATACTATGGCTACACCTTC,CASSQDLGYYGYTF
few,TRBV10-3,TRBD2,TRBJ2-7,TGTGCCATCAGTTGGAGTAGCGGGAGAAACGAGCAGTACTTC,CAISWSSGRNEQYF
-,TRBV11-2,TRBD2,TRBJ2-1,TGTGCCAGCCGACCGGGAGGGTGGAATGAGCAGTTCTTC,CASRPGGWNEQFF
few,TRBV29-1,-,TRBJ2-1,TGCAGCGGCCGGAGGTATCCCGCCGAAAATGAGCAGTTCTTC,CSGRRYPAENEQFF
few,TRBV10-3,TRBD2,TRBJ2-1,TGTGCCAGTTTAGCGGGAGTAGGGGGGGATGAGCAGTTCTTC,CASLAGVGGDEQFF
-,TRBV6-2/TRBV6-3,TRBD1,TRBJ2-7,TGTGCCAGCAGTTACTCGATGGACAGGGCTACTAACGAGCAGTACTTC,CASSYSMDRATNEQYF
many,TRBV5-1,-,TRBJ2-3,TGTGCCAGTAGTAGCAGAACAGATACGCAGTATTTT,CASSSRTDTQYF
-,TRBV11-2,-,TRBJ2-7,TGTGCCACCGTGTTGGCTCGCGAGCAGTACTTC,CATVLAREQYF
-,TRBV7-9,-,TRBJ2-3,TGTGCCAGCAGCGCCGCCAATAGGGGGACGGATACGCAGTATTTT,CASSAANRGTDTQYF
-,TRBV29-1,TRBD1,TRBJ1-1,TGCAGCGTTGAAAACAGGGGGATGGACACTGAAGCTTTCTTT,CSVENRGMDTEAFF
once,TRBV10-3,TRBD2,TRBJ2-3,TGTGCCATCAAACCGGGACTAGCAGAGTCAGATACGCAGTATTTT,CAIKPGLAESDTQYF
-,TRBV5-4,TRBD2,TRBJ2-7,TGTGCCAGCAGCTTGGAGCGGGAGGTCGAGCAGTACTTC,CASSLEREVEQYF
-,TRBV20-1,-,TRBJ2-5,TGCAGTGCACCGATACAGGGGAGGGGGTTTCAAGAGACCCAGTACTTC,CSAPIQGRGFQETQYF
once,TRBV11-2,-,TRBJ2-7,TGTGCCAGCAGCAGGGGGGCAAACTCCTACGAGCAGTACTTC,CASSRGANSYEQYF
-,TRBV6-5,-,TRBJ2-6,TGTGCCAGCAGTTACCTTTCTGGGGCCAACGTCCTGACTTTC,CASSYLSGANVLTF
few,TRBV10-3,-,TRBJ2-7,TGTGCCATCAGTGAGTTACATCCCGAAAGCTCCTACGAGCAGTACTTC,CAISELHPESSYEQYF
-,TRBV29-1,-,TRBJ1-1,TGCAGCGTTGCGGTCAGAAGGAACACTGAAGCTTTCTTT,CSVAVRRNTEAFF
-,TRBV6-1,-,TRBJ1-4,TGTGCCAGCACCCTTGGACGGGAGGCAACTAATGAAAAACTGTTTTTT,CASTLGREATNEKLFF
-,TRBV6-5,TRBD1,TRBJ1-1,TGTGCCAGCAGTCGGGACAGAAGAGGGGTGAACACTGAAGCTTTCTTT,CASSRDRRGVNTEAFF
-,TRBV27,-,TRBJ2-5,TGTGCCAGCAGTTCCTTGCAGGGTTGGACCGAGACCCAGTACTTC,CASSSLQGWTETQYF
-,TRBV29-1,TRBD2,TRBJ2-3,TGCAGCGTTGAAGACCAAGAGCGGGGGGCTAGCACAGATACGCAGTATTTT,CSVEDQERGASTDTQYF
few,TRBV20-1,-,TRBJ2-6,TGCAGTGCTAGATCAGTCTCTGGGGCCAACGTCCTGACTTTC,CSARSVSGANVLTF
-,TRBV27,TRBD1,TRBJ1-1,TGTGCCAGCAGTGTTATACAGGGGACTGAAGCTTTCTTT,CASSVIQGTEAFF
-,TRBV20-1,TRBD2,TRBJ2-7,TGCAGTGCGCCCGAACTAGCGGGGTACGAGCAGTACTTC,CSAPELAGYEQYF
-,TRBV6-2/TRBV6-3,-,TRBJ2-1,TGTGCCAGCCTCGACCCCAGCTCCTACAATGAGCAGTTCTTC,CASLDPSSYNEQFF
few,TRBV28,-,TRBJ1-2,TGTGCCAGCAGTTTGAGAGGCGCAGGCTATGGCTACACCTTC,CASSLRGAGYGYTF
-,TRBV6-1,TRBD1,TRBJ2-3,TGTGCCAGCTACCCACGTGGGACAGGGCTGACAGATACGCAGTATTTT,CASYPRGTGLTDTQYF
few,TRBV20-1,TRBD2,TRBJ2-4,TGCAGTGCTCTAGCGGTAGCCAAAAACATTCAGTACTTC,CSALAVAKNIQYF
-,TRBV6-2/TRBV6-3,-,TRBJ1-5,TGTGCCAGCAGTTACACGTCGGGGGTTCAGCCCCAGCATTTT,CASSYTSGVQPQHF